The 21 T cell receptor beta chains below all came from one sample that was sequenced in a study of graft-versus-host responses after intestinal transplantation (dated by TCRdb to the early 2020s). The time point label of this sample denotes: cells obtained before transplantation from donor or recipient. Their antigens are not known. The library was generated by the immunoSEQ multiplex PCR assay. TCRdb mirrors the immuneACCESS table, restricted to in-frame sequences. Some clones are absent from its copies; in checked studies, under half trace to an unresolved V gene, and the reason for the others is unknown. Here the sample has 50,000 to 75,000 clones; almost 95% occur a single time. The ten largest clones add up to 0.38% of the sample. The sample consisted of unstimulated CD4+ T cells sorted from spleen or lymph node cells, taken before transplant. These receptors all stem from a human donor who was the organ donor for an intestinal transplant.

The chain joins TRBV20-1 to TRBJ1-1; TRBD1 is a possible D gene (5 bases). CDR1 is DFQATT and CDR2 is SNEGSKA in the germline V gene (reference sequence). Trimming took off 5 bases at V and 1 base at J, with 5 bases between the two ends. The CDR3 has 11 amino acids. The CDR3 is CSADRNTEAFF. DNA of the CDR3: TGCAGTGCTGACAGGAACACTGAAGCTTTCTTT.

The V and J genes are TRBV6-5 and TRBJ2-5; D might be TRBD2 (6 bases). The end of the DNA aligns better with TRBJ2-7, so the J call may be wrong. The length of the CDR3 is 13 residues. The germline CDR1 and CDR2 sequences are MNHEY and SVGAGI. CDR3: CASTKSRGYEQYF. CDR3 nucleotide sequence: TGTGCCAGCACCAAGAGCCGGGGGTACGAGCAGTACTTC.

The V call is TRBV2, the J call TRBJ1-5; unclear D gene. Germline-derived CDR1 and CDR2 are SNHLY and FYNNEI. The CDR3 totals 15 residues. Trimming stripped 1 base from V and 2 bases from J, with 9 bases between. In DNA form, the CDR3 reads TGTGCCAGCAGTGAAGAAAGCGGGGGCAATCAGCCCCAGCATTTT. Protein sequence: CASSEESGGNQPQHF.

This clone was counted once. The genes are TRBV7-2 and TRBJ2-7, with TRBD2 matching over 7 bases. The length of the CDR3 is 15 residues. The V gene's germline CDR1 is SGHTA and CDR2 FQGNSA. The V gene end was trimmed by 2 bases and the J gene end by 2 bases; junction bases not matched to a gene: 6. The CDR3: CASSLNPSGPYEQYF. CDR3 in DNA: TGTGCCAGCAGCTTAAACCCTAGCGGCCCCTACGAGCAGTACTTC.

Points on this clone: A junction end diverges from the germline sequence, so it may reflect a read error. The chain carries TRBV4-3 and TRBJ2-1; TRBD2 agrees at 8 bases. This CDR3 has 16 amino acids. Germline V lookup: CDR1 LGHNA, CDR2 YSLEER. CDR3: CASSHGSGVSFNEQFF. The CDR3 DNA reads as TGCGCCAGCAGCCACGGTAGCGGGGTATCCTTCAATGAGCAGTTCTTC.

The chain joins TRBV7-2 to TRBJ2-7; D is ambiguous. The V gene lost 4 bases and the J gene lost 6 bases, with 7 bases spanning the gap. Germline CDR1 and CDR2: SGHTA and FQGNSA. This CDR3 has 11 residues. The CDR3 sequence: CASSYLGEQYF. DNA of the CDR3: TGTGCCAGCAGCTATCTTGGCGAGCAGTACTTC.

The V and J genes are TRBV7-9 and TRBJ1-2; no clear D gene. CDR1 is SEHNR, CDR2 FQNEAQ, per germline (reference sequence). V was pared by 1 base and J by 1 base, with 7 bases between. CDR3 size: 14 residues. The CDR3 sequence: CASSLGEYNYGYTF. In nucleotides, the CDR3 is TGTGCCAGCAGCTTAGGGGAATATAACTATGGCTACACCTTC.

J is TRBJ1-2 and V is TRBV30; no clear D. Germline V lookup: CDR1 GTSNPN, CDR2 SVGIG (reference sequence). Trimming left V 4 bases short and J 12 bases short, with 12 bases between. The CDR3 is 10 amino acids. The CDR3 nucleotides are TGTGCCTGGAAGGGCGGGGAAGACACCTTC. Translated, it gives CAWKGGEDTF.

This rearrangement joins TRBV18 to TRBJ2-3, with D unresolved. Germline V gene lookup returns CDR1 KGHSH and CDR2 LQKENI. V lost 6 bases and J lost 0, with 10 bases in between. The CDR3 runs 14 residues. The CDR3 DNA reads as TGTGCCAGCTCCTCCACAGCTAGCACAGATACGCAGTATTTT. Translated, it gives CASSSTASTDTQYF.

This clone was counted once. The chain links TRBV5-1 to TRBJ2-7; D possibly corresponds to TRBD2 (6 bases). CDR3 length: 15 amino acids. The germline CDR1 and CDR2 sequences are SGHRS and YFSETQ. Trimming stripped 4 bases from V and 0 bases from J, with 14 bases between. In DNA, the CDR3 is TGCGCCAGCAGCCGTGGGGACTGGAGCTCCTACGAGCAGTACTTC. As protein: CASSRGDWSSYEQYF.

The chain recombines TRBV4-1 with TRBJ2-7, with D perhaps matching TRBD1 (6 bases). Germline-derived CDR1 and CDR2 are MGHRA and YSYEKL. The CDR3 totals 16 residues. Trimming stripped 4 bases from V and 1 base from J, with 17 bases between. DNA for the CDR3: TGCGCCAGCAGCCGCAACACAGGGTTTGGGTCCTACGAGCAGTACTTC. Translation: CASSRNTGFGSYEQYF.

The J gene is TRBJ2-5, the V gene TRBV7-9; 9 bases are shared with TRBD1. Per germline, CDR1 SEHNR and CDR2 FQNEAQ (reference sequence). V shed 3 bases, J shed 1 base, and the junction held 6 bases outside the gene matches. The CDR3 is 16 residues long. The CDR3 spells CASSLGDRVVQETQYF. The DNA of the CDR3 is TGTGCCAGCAGCTTGGGGGACAGGGTAGTCCAAGAGACCCAGTACTTC. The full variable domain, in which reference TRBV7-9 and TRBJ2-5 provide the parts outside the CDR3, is DTGVSQNPRHKITKRGQNVTFRCDPISEHNRLYWYRQTLGQGPEFLTYFQNEAQLEKSRLLSDRFSAERPKGSFSTLEIQRTEQGDSAMYLCASSLGDRVVQETQYFGPGTRLLVL.

The CDR3 DNA reads as TGCAGTGCGTCCCTTTTTTTTGCGCAGTTCTTC. Its translation: CSASLFFAQFF. The chain links TRBV20-1 to TRBJ2-1, with unresolved D. CDR1 and CDR2 from the germline V gene are DFQATT and SNEGSKA (reference sequence). Trimming stripped 6 bases from V and 12 bases from J, with 15 bases between. The CDR3 length is 11 residues.

The CDR3 sequence is CASSPPGRSGGGYTF. The CDR3 DNA sequence: TGTGCCAGCTCACCACCGGGGAGAAGCGGGGGCGGCTACACCTTC. The V and J genes are TRBV18 and TRBJ1-2; weak D call: TRBD1 (6 bases). The germline V gene has CDR1 KGHSH and CDR2 LQKENI. The CDR3 runs 15 residues. The V end was cut by 0 bases, the J end by 8 bases, with 16 bases between.

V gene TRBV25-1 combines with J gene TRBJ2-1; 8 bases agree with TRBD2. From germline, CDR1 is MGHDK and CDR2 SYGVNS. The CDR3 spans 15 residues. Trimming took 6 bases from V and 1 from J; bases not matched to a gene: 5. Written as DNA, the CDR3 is TGTGCCAGCAGGCATAGCGGGGCTTCCTACAATGAGCAGTTCTTC. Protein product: CASRHSGASYNEQFF.

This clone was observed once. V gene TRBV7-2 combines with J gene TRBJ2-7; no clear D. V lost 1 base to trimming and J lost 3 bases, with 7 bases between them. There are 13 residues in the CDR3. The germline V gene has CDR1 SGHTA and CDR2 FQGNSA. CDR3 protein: CASSLGLYYEQYF. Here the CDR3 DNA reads TGTGCCAGCAGCTTAGGGTTGTACTACGAGCAGTACTTC.

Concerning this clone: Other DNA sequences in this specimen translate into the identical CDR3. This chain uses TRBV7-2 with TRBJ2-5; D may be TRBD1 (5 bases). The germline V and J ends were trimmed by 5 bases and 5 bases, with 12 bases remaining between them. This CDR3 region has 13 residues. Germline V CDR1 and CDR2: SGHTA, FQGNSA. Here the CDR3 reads CASSLLGRETQYF. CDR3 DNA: TGTGCCAGCAGCCTCTTGGGGCGGGAGACCCAGTACTTC.

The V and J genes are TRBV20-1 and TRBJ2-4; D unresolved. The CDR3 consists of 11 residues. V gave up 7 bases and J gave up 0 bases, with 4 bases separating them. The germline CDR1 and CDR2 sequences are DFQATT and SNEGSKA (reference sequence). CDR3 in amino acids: CSGLAKNIQYF. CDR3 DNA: TGCAGTGGTTTAGCCAAAAACATTCAGTACTTC.

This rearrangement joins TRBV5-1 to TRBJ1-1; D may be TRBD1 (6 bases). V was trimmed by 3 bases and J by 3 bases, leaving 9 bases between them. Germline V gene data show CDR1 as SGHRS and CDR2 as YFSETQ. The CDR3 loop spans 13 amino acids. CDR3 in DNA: TGCGCCAGCAGCTCGGGGGCGTACACTGAAGCTTTCTTT. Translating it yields CASSSGAYTEAFF.

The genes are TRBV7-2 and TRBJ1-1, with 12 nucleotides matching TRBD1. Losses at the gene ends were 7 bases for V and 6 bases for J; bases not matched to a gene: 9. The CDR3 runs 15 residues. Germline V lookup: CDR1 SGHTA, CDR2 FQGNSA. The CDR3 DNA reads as TGTGCCAGCACCTCCCAGGGACAGGGGGCTGCTGAAGCTTTCTTT. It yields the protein CASTSQGQGAAEAFF.

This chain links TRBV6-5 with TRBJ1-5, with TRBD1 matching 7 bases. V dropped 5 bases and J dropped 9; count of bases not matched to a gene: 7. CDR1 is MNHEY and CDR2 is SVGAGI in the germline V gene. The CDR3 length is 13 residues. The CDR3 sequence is CASSRQGGLPQHF. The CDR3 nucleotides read TGTGCCAGCAGTAGACAGGGAGGGCTGCCCCAGCATTTT.